Shown below are 30 T cell receptor beta chains from a single sample sequenced in a study of PD-1 blockade in mismatch repair-deficient tumors (dated by TCRdb to 2016 to 2017). Receptors were amplified or captured by the immunoSEQ multiplex PCR assay. TCRdb re-hosts the immuneACCESS table, in-frame sequences only. Its copies lack some clones; in the studies checked, an unresolved V gene accounts for under half of them, and the cause for the rest is not known. Here the sample has about 34,000 clones; around 80% occur a single time. 3% to 3.5% of the sample is held by the ten biggest clonotypes. The sequencing here drew on PBMCs, taken less than 7 weeks after starting pembrolizumab. Receptor source: an adult with mismatch repair-deficient cancer.

The chain joins TRBV6-5 to TRBJ1-1; D may be TRBD1 (5 bases). With 2 bases removed from V and 0 bases from J, the gap between germline ends came to 10 bases. Germline loops: CDR1 MNHEY, CDR2 SVGAGI. The CDR3 loop spans 15 amino acids. This CDR3 is CASSYLTGLNTEAFF. The CDR3 nucleotides read TGTGCCAGCAGTTACCTAACAGGCTTGAACACTGAAGCTTTCTTT.

This chain joins TRBV28 and TRBJ1-5, with TRBD1 matching over 7 bases. The J segment lost 4 bases and the V segment lost 6 bases, leaving 9 bases of the junction unmatched. Germline V gene sequence: CDR1 MDHEN, CDR2 SYDVKM. The CDR3 length is 15 residues. CDR3 loop: CASRPQGSLNQPQHF. CDR3 DNA: TGTGCCAGCAGACCACAGGGGTCCCTTAATCAGCCCCAGCATTTT.

This chain connects TRBV23-1 to TRBJ2-7; TRBD1 is a possible D gene (6 bases). Being an ORF, TRBV23-1 has a function that is uncertain. This CDR3 contains 13 residues. V dropped 2 bases and J dropped 7 bases, with 12 bases sitting between them. DNA of the CDR3: TGCGCCAGCAGTCAAGCAGGGGTTAGGGAGCAGTACTTC. Its protein is CASSQAGVREQYF.

The chain links TRBV11-2 to TRBJ2-7, with a tentative D call TRBD1 (5 bases). V was pared by 3 bases and J by 4 bases, with 10 bases between. CDR3 size: 13 residues. CDR1 is SGHAT, CDR2 FQNNGV, per germline. CDR3 in DNA: TGTGCCAGCAGCTTTTCCGACAGTTACGAGCAGTACTTC. Encoded protein: CASSFSDSYEQYF.

The CDR3 reads CASSPRTGGLYGYTF. The DNA for the CDR3 is TGTGCCAGCAGTCCCCGGACAGGGGGCCTATATGGCTACACCTTC. V and J are TRBV27 and TRBJ1-2; TRBD1 agrees at 11 bases. The CDR3 is 15 amino acids. Losses at the gene ends were 5 bases for V and 5 bases for J; bases not matched to a gene: 7. Germline V lookup: CDR1 MNHEY, CDR2 SMNVEV (reference sequence).

The DNA of the CDR3 is TGTGCCAGCAGCTTAGGGGCAGGGGCCCTCTACGAGCAGTACTTC. Its protein is CASSLGAGALYEQYF. The chain uses TRBV11-2 and TRBJ2-7; D is perhaps TRBD1 (6 bases). Germline CDR1 is SGHAT and CDR2 is FQNNGV. The CDR3 is 15 residues long. Between the trimmed V and J ends, which lost 1 base and 3 bases, there was a span of 13 bases.

The chain combines TRBV5-6 with TRBJ1-3, with a weak D call TRBD1 (6 bases). Germline CDR1 reads SGHDT; CDR2 reads YYEEEE. V was pared by 0 bases and J by 0 bases, with 10 bases between. The CDR3 loop spans 16 amino acids. The CDR3 bases are TGTGCCAGCAGCTTGGGTACAGGGAGCTCTGGAAACACCATATATTTT. It specifies CASSLGTGSSGNTIYF.

The CDR3 DNA follows: TGCGCCAGCAGCCAAGGGGCGGGGCGCGAGCAGTACTTC. As protein: CASSQGAGREQYF. This sequence joins TRBV4-1 and TRBJ2-7; possible D gene TRBD2, 6 bases. CDR3 size: 13 residues. The germline CDR1 and CDR2 sequences are MGHRA and YSYEKL. V lost 1 base, J lost 6 bases, and 10 bases lay in between.

The chain is built from TRBV7-3 and TRBJ2-3; the match to TRBD1 covers 7 bases. Unmatched junction bases numbered 3, after V lost 4 bases and J lost 2 bases. Germline lookup yields CDR1 SGHTA and CDR2 FQGTGA. CDR3 length equals 14 residues. CDR3 in amino acids: CASSSDRVTDTQYF. In nucleotides, the CDR3 is TGTGCCAGCAGCTCCGACAGGGTCACAGATACGCAGTATTTT. Looking up the rest from reference TRBV7-3 and TRBJ2-3 gives the full variable domain: GAGVSQTPSNKVTEKGKYVELRCDPISGHTALYWYRQSLGQGPEFLIYFQGTGAADDSGLPNDRFFAVRPEGSVSTLKIQRTERGDSAVYLCASSSDRVTDTQYFGPGTRLTVL.

This rearrangement joins TRBV29-1 to TRBJ1-1; D is ambiguous. From germline, CDR1 is SQVTM and CDR2 ANQGSEA. CDR3 size: 13 residues. Trimming stripped 4 bases from V and 1 base from J, with 10 bases between. The CDR3 nucleotides read TGCAGCGTTGCGTTATCGGGGAACACTGAAGCTTTCTTT. It codes for CSVALSGNTEAFF.

This chain links TRBV7-9 with TRBJ2-5; no reliable D call. The germline V gene has CDR1 SEHNR and CDR2 FQNEAQ (reference sequence). The CDR3 has 13 amino acids. The V end was cut by 8 bases, the J end by 0 bases, with 10 bases between. The DNA for the CDR3 is TGTGCCAGCGTGACGCGGCACCAAGAGACCCAGTACTTC. This sequence encodes CASVTRHQETQYF.

This chain uses TRBV19 with TRBJ2-3; TRBD2 aligns across 9 bases. CDR3 length equals 16 residues. After removal of 1 base from V and 0 bases from J, the junction contained 2 bases not matched to a gene. Germline values: CDR1 LNHDA, CDR2 SQIVND (reference sequence). This CDR3 reads CASSIALAGSTDTQYF. The CDR3 nucleotides read TGTGCCAGTAGTATAGCCCTAGCGGGGAGCACAGATACGCAGTATTTT.

This sequence joins TRBV25-1 and TRBJ1-1, with D possibly being TRBD1 (5 bases). Germline values: CDR1 MGHDK, CDR2 SYGVNS. The CDR3 is 14 residues long. V was cut by 3 bases and J by 0 bases, with 8 bases left in between. CDR3 DNA sequence: TGTGCCAGCAGTGACCGGGGGATGAACACTGAAGCTTTCTTT. As protein: CASSDRGMNTEAFF. Drawing the rest from reference TRBV25-1 and TRBJ1-1, the complete variable domain is EADIYQTPRYLVIGTGKKITLECSQTMGHDKMYWYQQDPGMELHLIHYSYGVNSTEKGDLSSESTVSRIRTEHFPLTLESARPSHTSQYLCASSDRGMNTEAFFGQGTRLTVV.

V usage is TRBV9 and J usage is TRBJ2-1; TRBD2 matches 10 bases. Per the germline V gene, CDR1 is SGDLS and CDR2 is YYNGEE. Losses at the gene ends were 5 bases for V and 5 bases for J; bases not matched to a gene: 7. This CDR3 has 15 residues. The CDR3 reads CASSDGLAANNEQFF. CDR3 in DNA: TGTGCCAGCAGTGACGGACTAGCGGCGAACAATGAGCAGTTCTTC.

V usage is TRBV19 and J usage is TRBJ2-1; 8 positions agree with TRBD1. Trimming at V came to 9 bases and at J to 8 bases, leaving 6 bases not matched to a gene. The CDR3 is 12 amino acids. Per the germline V gene, CDR1 is LNHDA and CDR2 is SQIVND (reference sequence). The CDR3 reads CASSDRGDEQFF. CDR3 DNA: TGTGCCAGCTCCGACAGGGGCGATGAGCAGTTCTTC. Complete variable domain (other parts from reference TRBV19 and TRBJ2-1): DGGITQSPKYLFRKEGQNVTLSCEQNLNHDAMYWYRQDPGQGLRLIYYSQIVNDFQKGDIAEGYSVSREKKESFPLTVTSAQKNPTAFYLCASSDRGDEQFFGPGTRLTVL.

This chain joins TRBV10-1 and TRBJ1-2; TRBD1 agrees at 7 bases. The CDR3 runs 13 residues. In germline, CDR1 is WNHNN, CDR2 SYGVQD (reference sequence). The junction had 6 bases not matched to a gene; V was cut back by 3 bases and J by 8 bases. CDR3 sequence reads: CASSERQGWGYTF. The CDR3 coding sequence is TGCGCCAGCAGTGAACGACAGGGATGGGGCTACACCTTC.

The chain is built from TRBV7-8 and TRBJ1-4; the D is unclear. The CDR3 totals 12 residues. The V end lost 5 bases, the J end lost 8 bases, and 9 bases lay between the germline ends. CDR1 SGHVS and CDR2 FQNEAQ come from the germline V gene. As DNA, the CDR3 is TGTGCCAGCAGCAACAACGGGGAAAAACTGTTTTTT. Translation: CASSNNGEKLFF.

The rearrangement joins TRBV7-9 to TRBJ2-7, with D perhaps TRBD2 (6 bases). Germline V gene lookup returns CDR1 SEHNR and CDR2 FQNEAQ (reference sequence). V shed 4 bases and J shed 2 bases, with 12 bases lying between them. This CDR3 is built from 14 residues. CDR3 nucleotide sequence: TGTGCCAGCAGCTCTCAGCGGGCCGCCTACGAGCAGTACTTC. This translates into CASSSQRAAYEQYF. Full variable domain (rest looked up from reference TRBV7-9 and TRBJ2-7): DTGVSQNPRHKITKRGQNVTFRCDPISEHNRLYWYRQTLGQGPEFLTYFQNEAQLEKSRLLSDRFSAERPKGSFSTLEIQRTEQGDSAMYLCASSSQRAAYEQYFGPGTRLTVT.

This clone has only one observation. CDR3 residues: CASGTGVYEQYF. The DNA of the CDR3 is TGTGCCAGCGGGACAGGGGTCTACGAGCAGTACTTC. This sequence joins TRBV11-2 and TRBJ2-7, with 10 nucleotides matching TRBD1. Germline CDR1 reads SGHAT; CDR2 reads FQNNGV. There are 12 residues in the CDR3. V gave up 8 bases and J gave up 3 bases; unmatched junction bases: 1. The complete variable domain, with remaining parts taken from reference TRBV11-2 and TRBJ2-7, reads EAGVAQSPRYKIIEKRQSVAFWCNPISGHATLYWYQQILGQGPKLLIQFQNNGVVDDSQLPKDRFSAERLKGVDSTLKIQPAKLEDSAVYLCASGTGVYEQYFGPGTRLTVT.

The chain joins TRBV5-1 to TRBJ2-5; D is uncertain. This CDR3 region has 14 residues. Trimming removed 0 bases at V and 1 base at J, with 7 bases between. Germline loops: CDR1 SGHRS, CDR2 YFSETQ. CDR3 protein: CASSLGQFQETQYF. CDR3 DNA: TGCGCCAGCAGCTTGGGACAATTCCAAGAGACCCAGTACTTC.

CDR3: CAISERVARSSYEQYF. The CDR3, as DNA: TGTGCCATCAGTGAGCGGGTAGCGCGCAGCTCCTACGAGCAGTACTTC. V usage is TRBV10-3 and J usage is TRBJ2-7; perhaps TRBD2 as D (5 bases). The CDR3 is made up of 16 amino acids. V was shortened by 2 bases and J by 0 bases, with 14 bases between the two germline ends. The germline V gene encodes CDR1 ENHRY and CDR2 SYGVKD.

The rearrangement uses TRBV6-5 and TRBJ1-1; TRBD1 aligns across 7 bases. The V gene end was trimmed by 7 bases and the J gene end by 1 base; junction bases not matched to a gene: 6. Per germline, CDR1 MNHEY and CDR2 SVGAGI. This CDR3 contains 14 residues. This CDR3 is CASTRTGQNTEAFF. In DNA, the CDR3 is TGTGCCAGCACCCGGACAGGACAGAACACTGAAGCTTTCTTT.

This clone was seen a single time. The chain employs TRBV6-1 and TRBJ2-1, with a tentative D call TRBD2 (6 bases). V shed 2 bases and J shed 9 bases, with 14 bases lying between them. CDR3 size: 14 residues. Germline CDR1 MNHNS, CDR2 SASEGT. DNA for the CDR3: TGTGCCAGCAGTGAAAGTGGGGCTAGCGTTGAGCAGTTCTTC. The encoded protein is CASSESGASVEQFF.

This sequence joins TRBV2 and TRBJ2-2; 11 positions match TRBD2. The J segment lost 5 bases and the V segment lost 7 bases, leaving 3 bases of the junction unmatched. Germline lookup yields CDR1 SNHLY and CDR2 FYNNEI. This CDR3 has 14 amino acids. CDR3 coding DNA: TGTGCCAGCATACTAGCGGGAGTAACCGGGGAGCTGTTTTTT. Its translation is CASILAGVTGELFF.

This chain joins TRBV12-5 and TRBJ2-7, with 10 positions matching TRBD2. Trimming took 3 bases from V and 6 from J; bases not matched to a gene: 2. Germline assignment: CDR1 LGHNT and CDR2 FRNRAP. The CDR3 is made up of 13 amino acids. The CDR3 loop is CASGLAGGREQYF. The CDR3 bases are TGTGCTAGTGGTTTAGCGGGAGGGCGCGAGCAGTACTTC.

The V and J genes are TRBV29-1 and TRBJ2-1; the D gene is possibly TRBD1 (5 bases). The CDR3 length is 15 residues. V dropped 6 bases and J dropped 7 bases, with 22 bases sitting between them. Germline V gives CDR1 SQVTM, CDR2 ANQGSEA. The CDR3 nucleotides read TGCAGCGTCCCGGATCCCGACAGAGCTCCTAATGAGCAGTTCTTC. Its protein is CSVPDPDRAPNEQFF.

The V call is TRBV6-1, the J call TRBJ1-2; weak D call: TRBD1 (6 bases). Per germline, CDR1 MNHNS and CDR2 SASEGT. The CDR3 runs 15 residues. The V and J ends lost 1 base and 3 bases respectively, with 12 bases between them. The CDR3 reads CASSEETGLDYGYTF. In DNA form, the CDR3 reads TGTGCCAGCAGTGAAGAAACAGGGCTGGACTATGGCTACACCTTC.

The chain couples TRBV6-5 to TRBJ1-3, with 8 bases aligning to TRBD1. With V trimmed by 2 bases and J by 5 bases, 5 bases remained unmatched. Germline CDR1 is MNHEY and CDR2 is SVGAGI. This CDR3 is 15 amino acids long. CDR3 sequence reads: CASSYRDRNRNTIYF. The DNA for the CDR3 is TGTGCCAGCAGTTACCGGGACAGGAACCGAAACACCATATATTTT.

This clone was seen a few times. This chain uses TRBV12-5 with TRBJ1-2, with 7 bases lining up with TRBD1. J lost 4 bases, V lost 0 bases, and 5 bases had no gene match. Germline V lookup: CDR1 LGHNT, CDR2 FRNRAP. The CDR3 spans 15 residues. The CDR3 region is CASGLVQGIIYGYTF. The CDR3 DNA reads TGTGCTAGTGGTTTGGTACAGGGGATTATCTATGGCTACACCTTC.

This clone has just a few counts. The rearrangement links TRBV9 to TRBJ2-1; TRBD2 aligns across 7 bases. Germline V gene lookup returns CDR1 SGDLS and CDR2 YYNGEE. The CDR3 runs to 16 residues. The junction had 5 bases not matched to a gene; V was cut back by 0 bases and J by 2 bases. In nucleotides, the CDR3 is TGTGCCAGCAGCGTAGCGACTAGCAATACCTACAATGAGCAGTTCTTC. Translating gives CASSVATSNTYNEQFF.